A single sample is the source of the 6 T cell receptor beta chains below, sequenced in a study of cytomegalovirus exposure and HLA in healthy donors. The PCR used 60 Vbeta and 13 Jbeta primers. Sequencing used immunoSEQ multiplex PCR; TCRdb keeps in-frame clones, though not all of them. The repertoire consists of approximately 190,000 clones, with approximately 78% occurring once and the leading ten covering 11% to 15%. The sequenced sample was PBMCs. These receptors were obtained from a woman in her thirties in good health and CMV-seropositive.

The chain carries TRBV10-3 and TRBJ2-1; 9 positions match TRBD2. J lost 0 bases, V lost 7 bases, and 10 bases had no gene match. This CDR3 spans 17 amino acids. Germline CDR1 reads ENHRY; CDR2 reads SYGVKD. The chain's CDR3 is CAIKAGGTLSSYNEQFF. The CDR3 DNA reads TGTGCCATCAAAGCGGGGGGAACCCTTAGCTCCTACAATGAGCAGTTCTTC.

This clone was found a few times. The chain carries TRBV10-3 and TRBJ2-7; 7 bases are a match to TRBD1. V trimming: 2 bases; J trimming: 6 bases; junction bases outside the gene matches: 10. Germline assignment: CDR1 ENHRY and CDR2 SYGVKD. CDR3 length: 15 amino acids. CDR3 region: CAISETYTQGSEQYF. As DNA, the CDR3 is TGTGCCATCAGTGAGACATACACACAGGGGAGCGAGCAGTACTTC.

The V gene is TRBV2, the J gene TRBJ2-3, with D tentatively TRBD1 (6 bases). Deletions cut 6 bases from V and 12 bases from J, with 16 bases between. CDR3 length: 12 residues. CDR1 is SNHLY, CDR2 FYNNEI, per germline. The CDR3 region has the DNA TGTGCCAGCAGCACAAACCGGGACACTCAGTATTTT. This gives the protein CASSTNRDTQYF.

The genes are TRBV21-1 and TRBJ1-2. TRBV21-1 is noted as a pseudogene. The CDR3 covers 15 residues. The CDR3: CASSTRDCHFYGYTF. In DNA form, the CDR3 reads TGTGCCAGCAGCACCCGGGACTGTCACTTCTATGGCTACACCTTC.

This clone was seen a handful of times. The V and J genes are TRBV5-1 and TRBJ2-5, with TRBD1 matching 7 bases. CDR1 SGHRS and CDR2 YFSETQ come from the germline V gene. Losses at the gene ends were 3 bases for V and 1 base for J; bases not matched to a gene: 3. CDR3 length: 14 residues. CDR3: CASSWGQPQETQYF. The CDR3, as DNA: TGCGCCAGCAGCTGGGGACAGCCCCAAGAGACCCAGTACTTC.

The chain combines TRBV7-2 with TRBJ1-6, with TRBD1 identical over 8 bases. This CDR3 is built from 16 residues. The V segment lost 5 bases and the J segment 11 bases; nucleotides outside the gene matches: 14. Germline V gene data show CDR1 as SGHTA and CDR2 as FQGNSA. CDR3 DNA sequence: TGTGCCAGCAGCCCGAGTTGGGACAGGTTTATGGCACCCCTCCACTTT. This codes for CASSPSWDRFMAPLHF.